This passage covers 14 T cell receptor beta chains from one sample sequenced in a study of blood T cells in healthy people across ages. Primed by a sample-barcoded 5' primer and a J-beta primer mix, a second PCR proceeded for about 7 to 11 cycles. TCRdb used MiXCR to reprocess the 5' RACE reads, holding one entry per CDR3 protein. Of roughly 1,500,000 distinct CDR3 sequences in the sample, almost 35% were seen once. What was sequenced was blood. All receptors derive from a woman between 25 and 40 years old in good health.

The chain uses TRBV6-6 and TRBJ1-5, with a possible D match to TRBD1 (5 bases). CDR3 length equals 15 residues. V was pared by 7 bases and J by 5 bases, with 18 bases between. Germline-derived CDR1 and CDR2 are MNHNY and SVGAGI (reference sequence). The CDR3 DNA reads TGTGCCAGCACCCGACCAGGGAGGGACGATCAGCCCCAGCATTTT. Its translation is CASTRPGRDDQPQHF.

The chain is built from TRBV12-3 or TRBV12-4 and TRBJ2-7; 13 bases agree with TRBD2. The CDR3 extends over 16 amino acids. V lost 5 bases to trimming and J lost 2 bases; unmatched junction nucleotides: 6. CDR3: CASSAYGTSGTYEQYF. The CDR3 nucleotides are TGTGCCAGCAGTGCATACGGGACTAGCGGGACCTACGAGCAGTACTTC.

The CDR3 reads CASSQDRGRAGVLQETQYF. As DNA, the CDR3 is TGCGCCAGCAGCCAAGATCGCGGCCGGGCGGGGGTACTCCAAGAGACCCAGTACTTC. V usage is TRBV4-1 and J usage is TRBJ2-5; 7 bases fit TRBD2. The CDR3 runs 19 residues. The V and J ends lost 0 bases and 1 base, in that order; junction bases with no gene match: 14. Germline values: CDR1 MGHRA, CDR2 YSYEKL.

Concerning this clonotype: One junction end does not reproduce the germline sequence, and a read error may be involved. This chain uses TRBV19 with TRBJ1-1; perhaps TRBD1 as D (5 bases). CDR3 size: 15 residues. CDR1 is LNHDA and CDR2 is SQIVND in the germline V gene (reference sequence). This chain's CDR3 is CVSTVAGTENTEAFF. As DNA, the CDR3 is TGTGTCAGTACGGTGGCCGGGACGGAGAACACTGAAGCTTTCTTT.

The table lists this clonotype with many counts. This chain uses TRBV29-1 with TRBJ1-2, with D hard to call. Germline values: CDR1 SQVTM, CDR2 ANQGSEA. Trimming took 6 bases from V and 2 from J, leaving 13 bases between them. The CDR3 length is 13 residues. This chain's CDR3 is CSVAGGSNYGYTF. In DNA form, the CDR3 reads TGCAGCGTGGCAGGTGGGAGCAACTATGGCTACACCTTC.

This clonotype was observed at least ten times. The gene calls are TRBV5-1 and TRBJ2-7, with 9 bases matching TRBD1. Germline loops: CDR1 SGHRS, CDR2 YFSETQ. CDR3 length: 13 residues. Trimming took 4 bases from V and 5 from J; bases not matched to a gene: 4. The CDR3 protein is CASSGTGSNEQYF. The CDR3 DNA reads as TGCGCCAGCAGCGGGACAGGGTCTAACGAGCAGTACTTC.

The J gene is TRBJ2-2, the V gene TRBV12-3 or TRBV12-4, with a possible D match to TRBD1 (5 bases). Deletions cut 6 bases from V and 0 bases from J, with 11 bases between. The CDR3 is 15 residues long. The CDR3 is CASRATAANTGELFF. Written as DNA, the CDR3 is TGTGCCAGCAGGGCGACAGCAGCGAACACCGGGGAGCTGTTTTTT.

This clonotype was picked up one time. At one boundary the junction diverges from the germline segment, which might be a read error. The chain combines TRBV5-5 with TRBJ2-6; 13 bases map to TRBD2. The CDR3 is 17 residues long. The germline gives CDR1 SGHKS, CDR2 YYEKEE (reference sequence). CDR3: CASSLGLAGVGANVPTF. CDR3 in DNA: TGTGCCAGCAGCTTAGGACTAGCGGGAGTTGGGGCCAACGTCCCGACTTTC.

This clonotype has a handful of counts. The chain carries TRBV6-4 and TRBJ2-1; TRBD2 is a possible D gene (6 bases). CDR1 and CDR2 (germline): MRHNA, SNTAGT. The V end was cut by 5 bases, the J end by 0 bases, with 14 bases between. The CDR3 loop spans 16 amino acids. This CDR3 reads CASSTDWGVSYNEQFF. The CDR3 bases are TGTGCCAGCAGTACCGATTGGGGGGTCTCCTACAATGAGCAGTTCTTC.

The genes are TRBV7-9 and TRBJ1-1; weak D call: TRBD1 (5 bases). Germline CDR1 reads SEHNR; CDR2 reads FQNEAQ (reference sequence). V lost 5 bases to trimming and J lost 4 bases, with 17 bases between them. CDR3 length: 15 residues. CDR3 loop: CASSPREGRGTEAFF. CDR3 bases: TGTGCCAGCAGCCCCCGGGAGGGGAGGGGCACTGAAGCTTTCTTT.

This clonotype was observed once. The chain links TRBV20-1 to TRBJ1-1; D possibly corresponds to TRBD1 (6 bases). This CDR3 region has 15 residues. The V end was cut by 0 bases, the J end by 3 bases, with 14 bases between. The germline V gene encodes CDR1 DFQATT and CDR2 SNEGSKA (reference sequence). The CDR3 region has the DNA TGCAGTGCTAGAGATGGGGGGAGGGGGTACACTGAAGCTTTCTTT. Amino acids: CSARDGGRGYTEAFF.

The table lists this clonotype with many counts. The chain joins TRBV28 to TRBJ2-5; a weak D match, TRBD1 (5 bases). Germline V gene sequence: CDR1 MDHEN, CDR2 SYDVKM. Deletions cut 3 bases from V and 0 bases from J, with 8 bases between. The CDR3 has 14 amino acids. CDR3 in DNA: TGTGCCAGCAGTTTCTGGACAAACCAAGAGACCCAGTACTTC. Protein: CASSFWTNQETQYF.

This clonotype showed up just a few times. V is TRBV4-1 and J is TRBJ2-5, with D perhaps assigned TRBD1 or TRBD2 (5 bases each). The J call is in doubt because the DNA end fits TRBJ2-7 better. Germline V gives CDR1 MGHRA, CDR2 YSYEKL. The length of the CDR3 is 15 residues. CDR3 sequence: CASSQVPGLEVEQYF. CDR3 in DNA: TGCGCCAGCAGCCAAGTACCAGGGCTGGAGGTCGAGCAGTACTTC.

CDR3 sequence (DNA): TGTGCCAGCAGCCCATTCCTAGGCGTTGAGCAGTTCTTC. This translates into CASSPFLGVEQFF. The chain uses TRBV7-9 and TRBJ2-1; D is unresolved. The CDR3 totals 13 residues. The V and J ends lost 5 bases and 9 bases respectively, with 14 bases between them. Germline loops: CDR1 SEHNR, CDR2 FQNEAQ (reference sequence).